The 8 T cell receptor beta chains listed next were all sequenced from one sample in a study of blood T cell repertoires in COVID-19. Sequenced by immunoSEQ multiplex PCR; TCRdb stores in-frame clones only, minus some. The data contain 250,000 to 350,000 clones, 87% of them singletons. Material: PBMCs or T cells enriched from blood (not recorded which). The receptors come from a woman between 40 and 50 years old who had recovered from COVID-19.

This clone was counted a few times. This chain uses TRBV28 with TRBJ1-6; D gene uncertain. This CDR3 region has 13 residues. Trimming removed 8 bases from V and 5 bases from J, with 10 bases in between. Germline lookup yields CDR1 MDHEN and CDR2 SYDVKM. CDR3 in amino acids: CASRSENNSPLHF. In nucleotides, the CDR3 is TGTGCCAGCCGAAGCGAAAATAATTCACCCCTCCACTTT.

The genes are TRBV7-2 and TRBJ2-7, with 8 positions matching TRBD2. Germline CDR1 reads SGHTA; CDR2 reads FQGNSA. The CDR3 consists of 16 residues. Germline trimming cut 5 bases from V and 4 bases from J; bases unmatched to any gene: 13. The CDR3 here is CASSPAGTRGIYEQYF. As DNA, the CDR3 is TGTGCCAGCAGCCCCGCCGGGACTAGGGGGATTTACGAGCAGTACTTC.

The CDR3 DNA follows: TGCGCCAGCAGCCAAGATCGGGGGGGCCACAATGAGCAGTTCTTC. Translated: CASSQDRGGHNEQFF. This sequence joins TRBV4-1 and TRBJ2-1; TRBD2 agrees at 8 bases. The germline V gene has CDR1 MGHRA and CDR2 YSYEKL. The CDR3 runs 15 residues. V was pared by 0 bases and J by 5 bases, with 3 bases of the junction left unmatched.

The chain carries TRBV30 and TRBJ2-2, with D tentatively TRBD1 (5 bases). This CDR3 has 15 residues. Germline lookup yields CDR1 GTSNPN and CDR2 SVGIG (reference sequence). The V end was cut by 3 bases, the J end by 0 bases, with 11 bases between. This CDR3 reads CAWRNADTNTGELFF. The CDR3 bases are TGTGCCTGGAGGAACGCGGACACGAACACCGGGGAGCTGTTTTTT.

J is TRBJ2-1 and V is TRBV14; D unclear. Germline lookup yields CDR1 SGHDN and CDR2 FVKESK. The V gene lost 0 bases and the J gene lost 4 bases, with 7 bases spanning the gap. CDR3 size: 14 residues. The CDR3 DNA reads as TGTGCCAGCAGCCAAGATAGCCGGTACAATGAGCAGTTCTTC. This sequence encodes CASSQDSRYNEQFF.

The rearrangement links TRBV5-1 to TRBJ1-2; D is unresolved. Germline V gene lookup returns CDR1 SGHRS and CDR2 YFSETQ. The CDR3 consists of 13 residues. V was clipped by 1 base and J by 10 bases, with 14 bases between them. The DNA of the CDR3 is TGCGCCAGCAGCTTGCTACAGTCAGCCGACTACACCTTC. Translating it yields CASSLLQSADYTF.

This chain links TRBV18 with TRBJ1-2, with 9 bases aligning to TRBD1. The V gene's germline CDR1 is KGHSH and CDR2 LQKENI. Trimming at V came to 5 bases and at J to 4 bases, leaving 11 bases not matched to a gene. CDR3 length equals 16 residues. CDR3 amino acids: CASSTESGTGPYGYTF. CDR3 nucleotides: TGTGCCAGCTCAACCGAATCCGGGACAGGGCCCTATGGCTACACCTTC.

V usage is TRBV7-6 and J usage is TRBJ1-4; 11 nucleotides match TRBD1. This CDR3 has 18 amino acids. Germline-derived CDR1 and CDR2 are SGHVS and FNYEAQ. V was clipped by 3 bases and J by 7 bases; unmatched bases: 13. The CDR3 coding sequence is TGTGCCAGCAGCTTTTACCCCCAATCCGGGACAGGGGGTGAAAAACTGTTTTTT. This translates into CASSFYPQSGTGGEKLFF.